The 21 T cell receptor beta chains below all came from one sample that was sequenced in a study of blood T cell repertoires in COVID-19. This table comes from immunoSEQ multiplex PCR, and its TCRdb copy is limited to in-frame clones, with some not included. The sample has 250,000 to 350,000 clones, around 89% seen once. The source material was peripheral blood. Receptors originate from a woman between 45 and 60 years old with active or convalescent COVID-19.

The CDR3 nucleotides are TGTGCCAGCAGGACAACAGGGGGCTCAACTAATGAAAAACTGTTTTTT. This codes for CASRTTGGSTNEKLFF. The chain joins TRBV7-2 to TRBJ1-4, with 9 bases that match TRBD1. CDR1 and CDR2 (germline): SGHTA, FQGNSA. The CDR3 is made up of 16 amino acids. The V segment lost 6 bases and the J segment 0 bases; nucleotides outside the gene matches: 5.

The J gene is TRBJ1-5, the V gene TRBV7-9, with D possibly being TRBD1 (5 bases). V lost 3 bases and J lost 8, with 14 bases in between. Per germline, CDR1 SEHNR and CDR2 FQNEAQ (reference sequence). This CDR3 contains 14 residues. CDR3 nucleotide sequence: TGTGCCAGCAGCTTGCAGGGCGCGAGGAAGCCCCAGCATTTT. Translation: CASSLQGARKPQHF. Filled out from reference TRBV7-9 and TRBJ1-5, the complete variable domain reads DTGVSQNPRHKITKRGQNVTFRCDPISEHNRLYWYRQTLGQGPEFLTYFQNEAQLEKSRLLSDRFSAERPKGSFSTLEIQRTEQGDSAMYLCASSLQGARKPQHFGDGTRLSIL.

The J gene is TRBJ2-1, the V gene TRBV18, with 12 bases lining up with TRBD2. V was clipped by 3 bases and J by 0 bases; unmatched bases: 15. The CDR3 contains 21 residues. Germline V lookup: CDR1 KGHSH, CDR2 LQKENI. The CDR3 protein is CASSPQPLSGTSGLSYNEQFF. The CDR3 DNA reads TGTGCCAGCTCACCTCAACCGCTCTCCGGGACTAGCGGGCTCTCCTACAATGAGCAGTTCTTC.

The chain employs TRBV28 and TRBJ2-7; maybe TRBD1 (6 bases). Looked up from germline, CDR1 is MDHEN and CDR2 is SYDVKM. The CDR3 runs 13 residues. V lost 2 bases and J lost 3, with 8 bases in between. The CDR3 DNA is TGTGCCAGCAGTTTACAGGGGATCTACGAGCAGTACTTC. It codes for CASSLQGIYEQYF.

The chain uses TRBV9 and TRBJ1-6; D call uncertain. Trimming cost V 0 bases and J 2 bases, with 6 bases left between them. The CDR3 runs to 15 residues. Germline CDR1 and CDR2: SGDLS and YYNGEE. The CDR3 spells CASSVGQAYNSPLHF. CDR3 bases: TGTGCCAGCAGCGTAGGACAAGCCTATAATTCACCCCTCCACTTT.

In DNA form, the CDR3 reads TGTGCCACCAGTGATTCTACGGGACAGGCCTACGAGCAGTACTTC. This encodes CATSDSTGQAYEQYF. The chain links TRBV24-1 to TRBJ2-7; the match to TRBD1 covers 8 bases. V dropped 2 bases and J dropped 2; count of bases not matched to a gene: 4. The CDR3 is made up of 15 amino acids. Germline V lookup: CDR1 KGHDR, CDR2 SFDVKD.

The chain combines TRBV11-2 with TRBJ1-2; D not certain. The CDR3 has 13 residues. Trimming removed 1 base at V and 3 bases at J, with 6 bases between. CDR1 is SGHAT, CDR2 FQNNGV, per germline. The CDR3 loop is CASSLGLDYGYTF. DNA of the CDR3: TGTGCCAGCAGCTTAGGGCTCGACTATGGCTACACCTTC.

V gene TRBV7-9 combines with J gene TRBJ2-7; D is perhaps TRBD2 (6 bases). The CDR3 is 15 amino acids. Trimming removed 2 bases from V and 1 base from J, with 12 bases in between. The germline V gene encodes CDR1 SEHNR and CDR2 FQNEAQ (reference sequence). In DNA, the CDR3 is TGTGCCAGCAGCTTAAGGAGGGACTTTTCCTACGAGCAGTACTTC. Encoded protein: CASSLRRDFSYEQYF.

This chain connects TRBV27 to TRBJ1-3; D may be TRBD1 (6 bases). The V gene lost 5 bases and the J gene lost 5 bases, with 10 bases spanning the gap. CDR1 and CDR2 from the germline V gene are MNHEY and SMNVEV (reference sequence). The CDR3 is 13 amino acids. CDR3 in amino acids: CASSTGIRNTIYF. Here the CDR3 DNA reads TGTGCCAGCAGTACAGGGATCCGAAACACCATATATTTT.

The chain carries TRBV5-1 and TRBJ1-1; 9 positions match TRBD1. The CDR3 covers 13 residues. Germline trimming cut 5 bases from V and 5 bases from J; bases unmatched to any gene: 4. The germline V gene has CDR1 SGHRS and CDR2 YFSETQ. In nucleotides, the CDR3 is TGCGCCAGCAGGGGACAGGGAGAAACTGAAGCTTTCTTT. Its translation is CASRGQGETEAFF.

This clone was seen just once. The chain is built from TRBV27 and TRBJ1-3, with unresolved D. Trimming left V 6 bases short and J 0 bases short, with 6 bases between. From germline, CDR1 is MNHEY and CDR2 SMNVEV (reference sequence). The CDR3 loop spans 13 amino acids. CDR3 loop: CASRGSSGNTIYF. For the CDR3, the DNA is TGTGCCAGCAGAGGGAGCTCTGGAAACACCATATATTTT.

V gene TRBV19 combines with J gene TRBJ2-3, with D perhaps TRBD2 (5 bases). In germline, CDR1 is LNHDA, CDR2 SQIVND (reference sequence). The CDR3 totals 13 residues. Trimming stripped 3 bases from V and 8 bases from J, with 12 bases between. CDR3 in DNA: TGTGCCAGTAGTATTCCGGGGTCGGGTACGCAGTATTTT. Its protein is CASSIPGSGTQYF.

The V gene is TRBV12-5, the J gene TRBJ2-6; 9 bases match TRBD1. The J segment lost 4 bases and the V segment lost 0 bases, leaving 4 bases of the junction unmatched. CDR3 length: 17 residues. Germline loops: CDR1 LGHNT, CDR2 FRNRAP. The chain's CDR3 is CASGLVTGGSGANVLTF. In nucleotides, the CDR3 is TGTGCTAGTGGTTTGGTGACAGGGGGTTCGGGGGCCAACGTCCTGACTTTC.

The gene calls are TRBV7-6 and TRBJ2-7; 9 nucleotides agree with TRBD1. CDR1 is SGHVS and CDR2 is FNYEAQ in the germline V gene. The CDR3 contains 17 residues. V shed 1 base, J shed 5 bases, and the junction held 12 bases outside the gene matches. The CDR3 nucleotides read TGTGCCAGCAGCTTAGATCTTGCCGGGACAGGGCTACACGAGCAGTACTTC. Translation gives CASSLDLAGTGLHEQYF.

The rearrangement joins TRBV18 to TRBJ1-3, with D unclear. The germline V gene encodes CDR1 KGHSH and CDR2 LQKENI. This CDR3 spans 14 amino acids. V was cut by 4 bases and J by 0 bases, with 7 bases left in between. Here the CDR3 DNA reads TGTGCCAGCTCACTGAGTAGCTCTGGAAACACCATATATTTT. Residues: CASSLSSSGNTIYF.

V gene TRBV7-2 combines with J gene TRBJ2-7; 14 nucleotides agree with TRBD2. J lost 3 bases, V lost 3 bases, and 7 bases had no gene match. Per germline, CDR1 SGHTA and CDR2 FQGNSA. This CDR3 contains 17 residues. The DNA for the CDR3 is TGTGCCAGCAGCTTGGCCGGCGGACTAGCGGGGGGCTACGAGCAGTACTTC. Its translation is CASSLAGGLAGGYEQYF. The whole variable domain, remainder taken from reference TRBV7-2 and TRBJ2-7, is GAGVSQSPSNKVTEKGKDVELRCDPISGHTALYWYRQSLGQGLEFLIYFQGNSAPDKSGLPSDRFSAERTGGSVSTLTIQRTQQEDSAVYLCASSLAGGLAGGYEQYFGPGTRLTVT.

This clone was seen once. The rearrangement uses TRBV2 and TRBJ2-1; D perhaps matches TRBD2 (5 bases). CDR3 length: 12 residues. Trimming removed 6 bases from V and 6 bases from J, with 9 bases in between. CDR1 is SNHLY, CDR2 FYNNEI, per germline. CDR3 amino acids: CASRGAGNEQFF. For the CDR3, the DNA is TGTGCCAGCAGGGGCGCGGGCAATGAGCAGTTCTTC.

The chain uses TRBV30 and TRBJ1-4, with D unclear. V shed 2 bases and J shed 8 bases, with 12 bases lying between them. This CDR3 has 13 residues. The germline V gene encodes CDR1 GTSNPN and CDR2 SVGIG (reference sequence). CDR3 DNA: TGTGCCTGGAGTTACGGGTTTCAGGAAAAACTGTTTTTT. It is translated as CAWSYGFQEKLFF.

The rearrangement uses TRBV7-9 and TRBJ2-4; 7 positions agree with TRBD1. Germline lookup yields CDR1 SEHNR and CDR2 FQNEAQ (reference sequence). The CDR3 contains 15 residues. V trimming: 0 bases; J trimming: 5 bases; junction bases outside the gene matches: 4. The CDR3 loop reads CASSLADRRENIQYF. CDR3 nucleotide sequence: TGTGCCAGCAGCTTAGCGGACAGGCGGGAAAACATTCAGTACTTC.

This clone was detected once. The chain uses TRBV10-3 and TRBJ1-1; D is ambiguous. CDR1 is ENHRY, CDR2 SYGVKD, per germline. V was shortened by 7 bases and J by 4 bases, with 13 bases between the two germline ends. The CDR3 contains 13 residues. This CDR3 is CAIKNEPGTEAFF. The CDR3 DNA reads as TGTGCCATCAAAAATGAGCCCGGCACTGAAGCTTTCTTT.

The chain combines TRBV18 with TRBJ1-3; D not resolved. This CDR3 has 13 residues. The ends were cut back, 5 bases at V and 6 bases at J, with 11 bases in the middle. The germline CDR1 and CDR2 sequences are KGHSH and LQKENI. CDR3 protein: CASSAGAQNTIYF. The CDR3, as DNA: TGTGCCAGCTCAGCGGGAGCGCAAAACACCATATATTTT.